Given below is one T cell receptor (beta chain) in context. Its antigen is still unknown. This specimen belongs to a study of T cell responses to AZD1222 COVID-19 vaccine. Study-wide results and limits: There were repertoire samples only from the period after the peak T cell response.

The CDR3 extends over 15 amino acids. Germline lookup yields CDR1 SGHVS and CDR2 FQNEAQ. Trimming removed 2 bases at V and 7 bases at J, with 15 bases between. The data were produced by immunoSEQ multiplex PCR, yet TCRdb's version contains in-frame clones alone and is incomplete. The sample holds more than 120,000 clones, almost 95% seen once. The clonotype originates from an adult who received the AZD1222 COVID-19 vaccine. The source was peripheral blood, collected 28 days after the second AZD1222 dose. This chain joins TRBV7-8 and TRBJ1-5; D gene ambiguous. CDR3 coding DNA: TGTGCCAGCAGCTTAACGTTGCGGGCTCGGCAGCCCCAGCATTTT. It is translated as CASSLTLRARQPQHF.